Listed here is a single TCR beta chain. Its antigen is still unknown. This entry belongs to a study of OX40 agonist ivuxolimab in advanced cancers. Study background: The diagnoses of dose-escalation patients were hepatocellular carcinoma, melanoma, renal cell or head and neck cancer.

Overall study findings and caveats: At 0.1 to 3.0 mg/kg, clonal expansion of CD4+ and CD8+ blood T cells had occurred by week 6. Some of the nonresponding patients also showed low levels of normalized T-cell clonal expansion.

Assay: immunoSEQ multiplex PCR; the TCRdb copy retains only in-frame clones and omits some. The sample includes 90,000 to 100,000 clones, roughly nine tenths of them seen just once. Germline V gene data show CDR1 as SGHAT and CDR2 as FQNNGV. Trimming shortened V by 2 bases and J by 4 bases, and 6 bases separated the two germline ends. CDR3 size: 13 residues. The origin of this receptor is an adult with an advanced solid tumor such as melanoma, head and neck, liver or kidney cancer. V usage is TRBV11-2 and J usage is TRBJ1-5; a weak D match, TRBD1 (5 bases). The material sequenced was CD4+ or CD8+ T cells sorted from blood, taken in a trial of the OX40 agonist ivuxolimab. CDR3 DNA sequence: TGTGCCAGCAGCTTATCAGGGAATCAGCCCCAGCATTTT. This codes for CASSLSGNQPQHF.